The entry below gives a single T cell receptor beta chain sequence along with its context. The data derive from a study of CD8 T cells in Susac syndrome. Per the germline V gene, CDR1 is MNHEY and CDR2 is SMNVEV (reference sequence). V was pared by 5 bases and J by 9 bases, with 10 bases of the junction left unmatched. CDR3 size: 15 residues. Random hexamers were used to reverse transcribe 0.5 to 1 ug of RNA. Multiplex immunoSEQ PCR targeted 54 Vbeta and 13 Jbeta TCR beta segments. TCRdb itself ran the immunoSEQ multiplex PCR reads through MiXCR, one entry per CDR3 protein. Among under 150,000 distinct CDR3 sequences, 94% were seen once, and the ten largest hold approximately 0.3%.

The receptor was derived from a human donor in good health. This sequence joins TRBV27 and TRBJ2-1; 10 bases agree with TRBD2. Sequenced material: CD8+ T cells from PBMCs. CDR3 sequence reads: CASSLAGERVSEQFF. The DNA of the CDR3 is TGTGCCAGCAGTCTAGCGGGGGAGAGGGTCAGTGAGCAGTTCTTC.